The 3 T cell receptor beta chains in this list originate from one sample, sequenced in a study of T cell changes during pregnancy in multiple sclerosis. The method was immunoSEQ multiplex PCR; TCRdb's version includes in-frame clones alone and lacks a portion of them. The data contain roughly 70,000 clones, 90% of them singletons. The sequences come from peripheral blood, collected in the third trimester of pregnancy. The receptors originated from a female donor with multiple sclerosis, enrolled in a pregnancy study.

The CDR3 region is CASSLGGWQFF. The CDR3 coding sequence is TGTGCCAGCAGCTTGGGCGGCTGGCAGTTCTTC. The chain couples TRBV5-6 to TRBJ2-1; D is ambiguous. V was clipped by 0 bases and J by 12 bases, with 7 bases between them. CDR3 length: 11 amino acids. Germline V gene sequence: CDR1 SGHDT, CDR2 YYEEEE.

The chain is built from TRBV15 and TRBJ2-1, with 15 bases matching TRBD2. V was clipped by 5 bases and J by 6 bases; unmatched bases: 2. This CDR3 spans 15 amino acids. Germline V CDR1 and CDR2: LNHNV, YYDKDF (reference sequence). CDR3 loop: CATSWGLAGGNEQFF. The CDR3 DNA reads TGTGCCACCAGCTGGGGACTAGCGGGAGGCAATGAGCAGTTCTTC.

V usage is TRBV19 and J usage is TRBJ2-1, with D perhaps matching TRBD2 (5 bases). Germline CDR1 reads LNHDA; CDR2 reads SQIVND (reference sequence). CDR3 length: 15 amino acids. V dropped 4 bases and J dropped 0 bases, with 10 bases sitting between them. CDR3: CASSTSGYSYNEQFF. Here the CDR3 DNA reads TGTGCCAGTAGTACCTCGGGGTACTCCTACAATGAGCAGTTCTTC.